The T cell receptor beta chain under discussion was sequenced for a study of technical replicates of blood from a handful of donors. This CDR3 region has 17 residues. V lost 1 base, J lost 10 bases, and 13 bases stayed unmatched. Germline assignment: CDR1 LNHDA and CDR2 SQIVND (reference sequence). Sequenced by immunoSEQ multiplex PCR; TCRdb stores in-frame clones only, minus some. The table lists more than 65,000 clones, roughly 95% of them singletons. This clonotype originated in a human donor in good health. Material for sequencing was T cells isolated from PBMCs. The V gene is TRBV19, the J gene TRBJ2-1; 10 nucleotides align to TRBD2. CDR3 in amino acids: CASSIVSVSGRPHEQFF. Here the CDR3 DNA reads TGTGCCAGTAGTATAGTCTCGGTTAGCGGGAGGCCCCACGAGCAGTTCTTC.